The clone carrying this T cell receptor (beta chain) was picked up one time. The target antigen is unknown. Germline V gives CDR1 MDHEN, CDR2 SYDVKM. The CDR3 contains 16 residues. V was shortened by 4 bases and J by 2 bases, with 15 bases between the two germline ends. Treatment here: AdE1-LMPpoly-expanded autologous EBV-specific T-cell therapy followed by anti-PD-1 nivolumab. The data derive from a study of EBV T-cell therapy then PD-1 blockade in nasopharyngeal carcinoma. The repertoire was sequenced with immunoSEQ multiplex PCR; TCRdb's copy has only in-frame clones and lacks some. The table includes about 19,000 clones, approximately 88% detected once.

The receptor's source is a man aged 35-49 years with nasopharyngeal carcinoma. The specimen was CD8+ T cells from blood, collected around day 33 from a patient whose treatment included autologous EBV-specific T cells and nivolumab. The V call is TRBV28, the J call TRBJ1-3; D unresolved. The CDR3 reads CASSSLEAGTGNTIYF. The CDR3 region has the DNA TGTGCCAGCAGTTCCCTCGAGGCAGGCACTGGAAACACCATATATTTT.